These T cell receptor beta chains were read from a single sample in a study of T cell changes during pregnancy in multiple sclerosis. Only in-frame clones appear in the TCRdb table, and some are missing; sequencing was by immunoSEQ multiplex PCR. The sample records 70,000 to 80,000 clones, over 80% being singletons. The input for sequencing was CD4+ T cells from peripheral blood mononuclear cells, taken before pregnancy. The origin of the receptors is a female donor with multiple sclerosis, enrolled in a pregnancy study. Both conserved end residues are part of each CDR3. Each record gives: V gene, D gene, clone size, J gene, CDR3 protein, CDR3 DNA. D genes are given only for firm matches. Not every row has a clone size; where given, it reads once, few, many or a size class.

>TRBV5-1|TRBD1|.|TRBJ2-5
CASSLDRGETQYF
TGCGCCAGCAGCTTAGACAGGGGAGAGACCCAGTACTTC
>TRBV7-3|.|.|TRBJ1-1
CASSPGGGRTEAFF
TGTGCCAGCAGCCCGGGGGGGGGCCGCACTGAAGCTTTCTTT
>TRBV7-3|.|many|TRBJ2-1
CASSLGPQNNEQFF
TGTGCCAGCAGCTTAGGTCCCCAGAACAATGAGCAGTTCTTC
>TRBV27|TRBD1|.|TRBJ2-5
CASSWTGETQYF
TGTGCCAGCAGTTGGACAGGGGAGACCCAGTACTTC
>TRBV6-4|.|once|TRBJ1-6
CASSDKPGLSPLHF
TGTGCCAGCAGTGACAAGCCAGGTCTTTCACCCCTCCACTTT
>TRBV10-3|TRBD2|.|TRBJ2-3
CAITSGKTDTQYF
TGTGCCATTACTAGCGGGAAGACAGATACGCAGTATTTT
>TRBV19|TRBD1|.|TRBJ1-2
CASSLGQGLVYGYTF
TGTGCCAGTAGTCTAGGACAGGGGCTGGTCTATGGCTACACCTTC
>TRBV10-3|TRBD1|once|TRBJ2-1
CAISETRRQGVTEQFF
TGTGCCATCAGTGAGACGCGGCGACAGGGGGTCACTGAGCAGTTCTTC
>TRBV28|.|.|TRBJ2-7
CASESQVPSYEQYF
TGTGCCAGCGAGTCACAGGTTCCCTCCTACGAGCAGTACTTC
>TRBV4-1|TRBD2|.|TRBJ2-1
CASSLTSGGQYNEQFF
TGCGCCAGCAGCCTAACTAGCGGGGGGCAATACAATGAGCAGTTCTTC
>TRBV9|TRBD1|.|TRBJ1-2
CASSVEQGAYGYTF
TGTGCCAGCAGCGTGGAACAGGGGGCCTATGGCTACACCTTC
>TRBV6-1|TRBD2|.|TRBJ2-1
CASSGLTSGTYNEQFF
TGTGCCAGCAGTGGCCTGACTAGCGGTACCTACAATGAGCAGTTCTTC
>TRBV7-2|.|.|TRBJ2-3
CASSLLRRGDTQYF
TGTGCCAGCAGCTTATTAAGACGGGGTGATACGCAGTATTTT
>TRBV7-2|TRBD2|.|TRBJ2-5
CASSQRWGLATAQYF
TGTGCCAGCAGCCAACGATGGGGACTAGCGACGGCCCAGTACTTC
>TRBV18|TRBD2|.|TRBJ2-1
CASSLLGRGGNNEQFF
TGTGCCAGCTCCCTCCTCGGGCGGGGGGGTAACAATGAGCAGTTCTTC
>TRBV6-6|TRBD1|.|TRBJ1-2
CASSYIQGAGYTF
TGTGCCAGCAGTTATATACAGGGGGCGGGCTACACCTTC
>TRBV30|.|.|TRBJ2-5
CAWGLGRVKQETQYF
TGTGCCTGGGGCCTCGGCAGGGTGAAACAAGAGACCCAGTACTTC
>TRBV29-1|.|once|TRBJ1-1
CSVQGILNTEAFF
TGCAGCGTTCAGGGGATCCTGAACACTGAAGCTTTCTTT
>TRBV12-5|TRBD1|.|TRBJ2-7
CASGLPSGTGVHEQYF
TGTGCTAGTGGTTTGCCCTCCGGGACAGGGGTCCACGAGCAGTACTTC
>TRBV6-4|.|once|TRBJ1-1
CASRNSFSHTEAFF
TGTGCCAGCCGTAACAGTTTTTCGCACACTGAAGCTTTCTTT
>TRBV5-4|TRBD1|.|TRBJ2-2
CASSSGTGKLTGELFF
TGTGCCAGCAGCTCCGGGACAGGGAAGTTAACCGGGGAGCTGTTTTTT
>TRBV2|TRBD2|.|TRBJ2-1
CASSPRGGGAGEQFF
TGTGCCAGCAGCCCACGGGGCGGGGGGGCCGGTGAGCAGTTCTTC
>TRBV5-1|.|.|TRBJ2-6
CASSLGQLSSGANVLTF
TGCGCCAGCAGCTTAGGACAGCTTAGCTCTGGGGCCAACGTCCTGACTTTC
>TRBV6-1|.|.|TRBJ1-2
CASSEGLITATRGGYTF
TGTGCCAGCAGTGAGGGGTTGATCACAGCAACTCGGGGGGGCTACACCTTC
>TRBV19|.|.|TRBJ2-1
CASSEQGGNEQFF
TGTGCCAGTAGCGAGCAGGGAGGCAATGAGCAGTTCTTC
>TRBV28|TRBD1|.|TRBJ2-3
CASRYTGGSGTDTQYF
TGTGCCAGCAGATATACAGGGGGCTCGGGCACAGATACGCAGTATTTT
>TRBV5-1|.|.|TRBJ2-5
CASSFSQGGETQYF
TGCGCCAGCAGCTTCTCACAGGGTGGAGAGACCCAGTACTTC
>TRBV7-2|.|.|TRBJ2-5
CASSQQETQYF
TGTGCCAGCAGCCAACAAGAGACCCAGTACTTC
>TRBV11-3|.|.|TRBJ2-1
CASSPTGSVNEQFF
TGTGCCAGCAGCCCCACTGGCAGCGTAAATGAGCAGTTCTTC